These T cell receptor beta chains were read from a single sample in a study of T cell repertoires in cytomegalovirus infection. One entry per CDR3 protein results from TCRdb running MiXCR on the reads. The sample holds 350,000 to 550,000 distinct CDR3 sequences, approximately 33% seen once. The sample comprised PBMCs. The receptor set was obtained from a human donor in good health (CMV status not recorded). Some clones in this sample may be carry-over from other donors' samples. The CDR3 runs from the conserved cysteine through the conserved F or W. The D gene is left open where the match is weak. Size is omitted from some rows. Given values are once, few, many or a class for expanded clones.

CDR3 protein	CDR3 DNA	V gene	D gene	clone size	J gene
CASSDTQGGIEFF	TGTGCCAGCAGCGACACACAAGGGGGTATTGAGTTCTTC	TRBV6-4	-	-	TRBJ2-1
CASSARDRAPYEQYF	TGTGCCAGCAGCGCAAGGGACAGGGCACCGTACGAGCAGTACTTC	TRBV7-9	TRBD1	-	TRBJ2-7
CASSRGSNNEQFF	TGTGCCAGCAGCAGAGGTTCAAACAATGAGCAGTTCTTC	TRBV7-9	-	few	TRBJ2-1
CASSTSSENIQYF	TGTGCCAGCAGCACAAGCTCAGAAAACATTCAGTACTTC	TRBV7-9	-	many	TRBJ2-4
CSALRLSTYQPQHF	TGCAGTGCCCTCCGATTGTCCACATATCAGCCCCAGCATTTT	TRBV20-1	-	few	TRBJ1-5
CASSLVAGGRAETTYF	TGTGCCAGCAGCTTAGTGGCGGGGGGGAGGGCTGAGACCACGTACTTC	TRBV7-2	TRBD2	-	TRBJ2-5
CASSLVGNSHNEQFF	TGTGCCAGCAGCTTAGTAGGCAACTCCCACAATGAGCAGTTCTTC	TRBV7-8	-	-	TRBJ2-1
CASSLWGEGRLTDTQYF	TGTGCCAGCAGCCTTTGGGGGGAGGGACGGCTCACAGATACGCAGTATTTT	TRBV28	TRBD2	-	TRBJ2-3
CASTREGVPDTQYF	TGTGCCAGTACCCGTGAGGGAGTTCCAGATACGCAGTATTTT	TRBV19	-	-	TRBJ2-3
CASSIDGANVLTF	TGTGCCAGTAGTATAGATGGGGCCAACGTCCTGACTTTC	TRBV19	-	-	TRBJ2-6
CAISTGLDLHGYTF	TGTGCCATCAGCACCGGACTGGACCTGCATGGCTACACCTTC	TRBV10-3	-	-	TRBJ1-2
CASSQRDRGTETQYF	TGTGCCAGCAGCCAACGGGACAGGGGCACAGAGACGCAGTATTTT	TRBV7-2	TRBD1	-	TRBJ2-3
CASGLAFKIGGAEDTQYF	TGTGCTAGTGGTTTGGCCTTCAAAATCGGGGGGGCCGAAGATACGCAGTATTTT	TRBV12-5	TRBD2	-	TRBJ2-3
CSAHPGTRLHEQFF	TGCAGTGCACATCCCGGGACAAGGCTCCATGAGCAGTTCTTC	TRBV20-1	-	few	TRBJ2-1
CANSLSYGYTF	TGTGCCAACAGCTTATCCTATGGCTACACCTTC	TRBV7-2	-	-	TRBJ1-2
CSAPDRGGSPLHF	TGCAGTGCGCCGGACAGGGGAGGTTCACCCCTCCACTTT	TRBV20-1	TRBD1	few	TRBJ1-6
CASSRQGKDGYTF	TGTGCCAGCAGCAGACAGGGGAAGGATGGCTACACCTTC	TRBV5-3	TRBD1	-	TRBJ1-2
CASSYTGVNYGYTF	TGTGCCAGCAGTTACACGGGGGTCAACTATGGCTACACCTTC	TRBV6-5	-	few	TRBJ1-2
CASSGGGGHEQYF	TGTGCCAGCAGCGGAGGGGGGGGCCACGAGCAGTACTTC	TRBV5-4	-	-	TRBJ2-7
CASRGTVERNTIYF	TGTGCCAGCCGGGGGACCGTGGAGAGAAACACCATATATTTT	TRBV6-2/TRBV6-3	-	few	TRBJ1-3
CSTPSATNEKLFF	TGCAGTACCCCCTCCGCAACTAATGAAAAACTGTTTTTT	TRBV20-1	-	few	TRBJ1-4
CASSLEGGVYSPLHF	TGTGCCAGCAGCTTAGAAGGGGGCGTTTATTCACCCCTCCACTTT	TRBV7-2	TRBD1	many	TRBJ1-6
CASSSTHTLKNIQYF	TGTGCCAGCAGCAGCACTCACACCCTCAAAAACATTCAGTACTTC	TRBV12-3/TRBV12-4	-	-	TRBJ2-4
CASSDTGGNYAYTF	TGTGCCAGCAGCGATACAGGGGGCAACTATGCCTACACCTTC	TRBV28	TRBD1	-	TRBJ1-2
CASSDRLADYNEQFF	TGTGCCAGCAGCGACCGACTAGCCGACTACAATGAGCAGTTCTTC	TRBV9	TRBD2	-	TRBJ2-1
CASSVGRDQPQHF	TGTGCCAGTAGTGTGGGGAGGGATCAGCCCCAGCATTTT	TRBV19	-	-	TRBJ1-5
CSVAGQGSEKLFF	TGCAGCGTGGCGGGACAGGGGAGTGAAAAACTGTTTTTT	TRBV29-1	TRBD1	-	TRBJ1-4
CASSHDRSWEEKLFF	TGTGCCAGCAGCCATGACAGGTCCTGGGAGGAAAAACTGTTTTTT	TRBV7-9	-	few	TRBJ1-4
CASSSYFSEQYF	TGTGCCAGCAGTTCCTACTTCTCCGAGCAGTACTTC	TRBV28	-	once	TRBJ2-7
CASSYLDYEQYF	TGTGCCAGCAGTTACCTAGACTACGAGCAGTACTTC	TRBV6-6	-	-	TRBJ2-7
CASSFQAGYTEAFF	TGTGCCAGCAGCTTTCAAGCAGGGTACACTGAAGCTTTCTTT	TRBV7-4	-	-	TRBJ1-1
CASSYRAGHTEAFF	TGTGCCAGCAGTTACCGGGCTGGGCACACTGAAGCTTTCTTT	TRBV6-5	-	few	TRBJ1-1
CASSQDRGRVDEQYF	TGCGCCAGCAGCCAAGATCGGGGGAGAGTGGACGAGCAGTACTTC	TRBV4-1	-	-	TRBJ2-7
CASNRPNTEAFF	TGTGCCAGCAACAGGCCAAACACTGAAGCTTTCTTT	TRBV28	-	many	TRBJ1-1
CASGVGRSYNEQFF	TGTGCCAGCGGGGTAGGTCGCTCCTACAATGAGCAGTTCTTC	TRBV2	-	few	TRBJ2-1
CASTGLGNTEDFF	TGTGCCAGTACCGGACTCGGGAACACTGAAGATTTCTTT	TRBV19	-	-	TRBJ1-1
CASSHNVYGYTF	TGTGCCAGCAGCCACAACGTTTATGGCTACACCTTC	TRBV5-6	-	-	TRBJ1-2
CASRKQATTNEKLFF	TGTGCCAGCAGAAAACAGGCCACAACTAATGAAAAACTGTTTTTT	TRBV6-5	-	-	TRBJ1-4
CASSLRGPEADTQYF	TGTGCCAGCAGCTTGAGGGGGCCCGAGGCCGATACGCAGTATTTT	TRBV13	TRBD1	-	TRBJ2-3
CASSFRGLAYNEQFF	TGTGCCAGCAGCTTTAGAGGACTGGCTTACAATGAGCAGTTCTTC	TRBV7-9	-	many	TRBJ2-1
CASSLRDGYGYTF	TGTGCCAGCAGCTTACGGGACGGCTATGGCTACACCTTC	TRBV7-2	-	-	TRBJ1-2
CASSLIKFRTSGGRSTDTQYF	TGTGCCAGCAGCTTAATTAAATTTAGGACTAGCGGGGGTAGAAGCACAGATACGCAGTATTTT	TRBV7-2	TRBD2	few	TRBJ2-3
CASSPWGQPGTDTQYF	TGTGCCAGCAGCCCGTGGGGACAGCCGGGCACAGATACGCAGTATTTT	TRBV7-3	TRBD1	-	TRBJ2-3
CASSLIGGGNQETQYF	TGTGCCAGCAGTTTAATAGGCGGGGGTAACCAAGAGACCCAGTACTTC	TRBV28	TRBD2	-	TRBJ2-5
CASSQVGQQETQYF	TGTGCCAGCAGCCAAGTGGGACAGCAAGAGACCCAGTACTTC	TRBV4-2	TRBD1	-	TRBJ2-5
CASSQDGGGANTGELFF	TGCGCCAGCAGCCAAGATGGAGGGGGGGCGAACACCGGGGAGCTGTTTTTT	TRBV4-1	-	many	TRBJ2-2
CASSLVAAGLVLSTDTQYF	TGTGCCAGCAGCTTAGTAGCGGCCGGACTAGTTCTCTCCACAGATACGCAGTATTTT	TRBV7-2	TRBD2	few	TRBJ2-3
CASSYSGRGGRDEQFF	TGTGCCAGCAGTTACTCAGGGCGGGGGGGCCGCGATGAGCAGTTCTTC	TRBV6-5	TRBD2	once	TRBJ2-1
CASSRPPGQGVVNEQFF	TGTGCCAGCAGCCGCCCCCCTGGACAGGGAGTTGTTAATGAGCAGTTCTTC	TRBV7-9	TRBD1	-	TRBJ2-1
CASSPGLAAGDTQYF	TGTGCCAGCAGCCCGGGACTAGCGGCCGGAGATACGCAGTATTTT	TRBV7-9	TRBD2	many	TRBJ2-3
CASSPSGTSETQYF	TGCGCCAGCAGCCCGTCCGGGACTAGCGAGACGCAGTATTTT	TRBV4-1	TRBD2	-	TRBJ2-3
CASSLGGGQATYEQYF	TGTGCCAGCAGTTTAGGGGGTGGACAGGCAACCTACGAGCAGTACTTC	TRBV28	TRBD1	-	TRBJ2-7